The source of this T cell receptor beta chain is a study of Graves' ophthalmopathy and Graves' hyperthyroidism. Study results and limitations: Ophthalmopathy could be told apart from stable hyperthyroidism by a 13-signature model (around 85% sensitivity, approximately 81% specificity).

Investigators amplified TCR beta CDR3 regions from RNA transcripts. The library came from an HTBI-primed first-round RT-PCR and a second-round multiplex PCR. TCRdb re-called the multiplex PCR reads through MiXCR, storing one row per CDR3 protein. Of a few hundred thousand distinct CDR3 sequences in the sample, about a sixth were seen once. This clonotype has at least ten counts. The antigen remains undetermined. Germline V lookup: CDR1 MGHRA, CDR2 YSYEKL. The V gene lost 0 bases and the J gene lost 2 bases, with 11 bases spanning the gap. This CDR3 is built from 15 residues. The genes are TRBV4-1 and TRBJ2-7; D gene ambiguous. The TCR originated in an adult man with Graves' ophthalmopathy. Material: peripheral blood. The CDR3 loop reads CASSQDVGRTYEQYF. CDR3 DNA sequence: TGCGCCAGCAGCCAAGATGTGGGCAGGACCTACGAGCAGTACTTC.